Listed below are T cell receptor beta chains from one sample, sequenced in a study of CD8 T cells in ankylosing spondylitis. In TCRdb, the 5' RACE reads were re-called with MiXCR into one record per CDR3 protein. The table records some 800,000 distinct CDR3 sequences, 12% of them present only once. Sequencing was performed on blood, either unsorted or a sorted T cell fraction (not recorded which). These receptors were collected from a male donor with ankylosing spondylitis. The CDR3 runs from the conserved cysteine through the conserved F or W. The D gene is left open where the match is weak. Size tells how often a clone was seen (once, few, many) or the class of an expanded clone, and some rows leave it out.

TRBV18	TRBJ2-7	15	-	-	CASARVERRSDEQYF	TGTGCCAGCGCAAGGGTCGAACGCCGCTCCGACGAGCAGTACTTC
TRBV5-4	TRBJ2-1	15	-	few	CASSLTGSTINEQFF	TGTGCCAGCAGCTTGACAGGATCGACCATAAATGAGCAGTTCTTC
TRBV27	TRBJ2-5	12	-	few	CASKQGRETQYF	TGTGCCAGCAAACAGGGCAGAGAGACCCAGTACTTC
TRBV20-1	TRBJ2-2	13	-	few	CSAIGQNTGELFF	TGCAGTGCGATCGGACAGAACACCGGGGAGCTGTTTTTT
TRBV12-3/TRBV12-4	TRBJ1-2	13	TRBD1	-	CASSAGQDAGYTF	TGTGCCAGCAGTGCGGGACAGGATGCTGGCTACACCTTC
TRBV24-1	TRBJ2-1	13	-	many	CATSEGSRNEQFF	TGTGCCACCAGTGAGGGCAGCCGGAATGAGCAGTTCTTC
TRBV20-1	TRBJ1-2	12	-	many	CSAPERGYGYTF	TGCAGTGCTCCCGAGCGGGGGTATGGCTACACCTTC
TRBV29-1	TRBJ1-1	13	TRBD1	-	CSGTTGGDTEAFF	TGCAGCGGTACCACAGGGGGAGACACTGAAGCTTTCTTT
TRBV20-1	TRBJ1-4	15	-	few	CSAPRLGESNEKLFF	TGCAGTGCTCCACGCCTCGGGGAAAGTAATGAAAAACTGTTTTTT
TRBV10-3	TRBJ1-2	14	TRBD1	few	CATKRFGTENGYTF	TGTGCCACGAAGCGTTTCGGGACAGAAAATGGCTACACCTTC
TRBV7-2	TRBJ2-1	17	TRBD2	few	CASSFVLTSGSWGEQFF	TGTGCCAGCAGCTTCGTCTTGACTAGCGGGAGTTGGGGTGAGCAGTTCTTC
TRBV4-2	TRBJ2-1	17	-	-	CASSQDQDRPDYNEQFF	TGTGCCAGCAGCCAAGATCAGGACCGACCAGACTACAATGAGCAGTTCTTC